This T cell receptor (beta chain) was recorded in a study of blood T cells in healthy people across ages. As for the study in general: For every two T cells, template switching captured about one barcoded beta molecule.

Study outcomes and limitations: Researchers judged that diversity estimates from one million T cells fell short of true values. Naive T cell percentage strongly correlated with TCR beta diversity.

This clonotype was counted at least ten times. Its target is not known. Together with a sample-barcoded 5' primer, a J-beta primer mix was included in a second PCR lasting roughly 6 to 12 cycles. From the 5' RACE reads, TCRdb called clonotypes with MiXCR, one entry per CDR3 protein. Of 750,000 to 1,000,000 distinct CDR3 sequences in the sample, approximately 32% were seen once. In addition, the sample was reused for a study of T cells of mothers and their children. That study adds: Maternal samples each gave over 9 million TCR beta CDR3 reads, and child samples roughly 3 million each.

This TCR came from a woman aged 40 to 55 in good health. The sequenced sample was blood.

CDR3 in DNA: TGCGCCAGCAGCTTTGAACAGGGTCTCTACGAGCAGTACTTC. Protein: CASSFEQGLYEQYF. This chain joins TRBV5-1 and TRBJ2-7; D might be TRBD1 (6 bases). V was shortened by 2 bases and J by 3 bases, with 12 bases between the two germline ends. From germline, CDR1 is SGHRS and CDR2 YFSETQ. CDR3 length: 14 amino acids.